These 13 T cell receptor beta chains came from one sample sequenced in a study of T cells after somatic rescue of genetic block. Measured with immunoSEQ multiplex PCR; TCRdb has only the in-frame clones, and not every one. The sample holds 88,000 or so clones, approximately 90% seen once. Sequences were obtained from peripheral blood mononuclear cells (PBMCs). These TCRs come from a woman aged 18-30 years.

This clone came up a few times. Here the CDR3 DNA reads TGTGCCAGCAGTCCCACCGTACCTGGAAACACCATATATTTT. It yields the protein CASSPTVPGNTIYF. This rearrangement joins TRBV27 to TRBJ1-3; D unclear. V gave up 5 bases and J gave up 2 bases, with 10 bases separating them. Germline CDR1 reads MNHEY; CDR2 reads SMNVEV (reference sequence). The CDR3 is 14 residues long.

In this sample, this clone turned up a few times. The rearrangement links TRBV10-2 to TRBJ1-3; D call uncertain. The CDR3 consists of 14 residues. The ends were cut back, 6 bases at V and 0 bases at J, with 9 bases in the middle. CDR1 is WSHSY and CDR2 is SAAADI in the germline V gene. The CDR3 reads CASRDGLSGNTIYF. In nucleotides, the CDR3 is TGCGCCAGCAGGGACGGACTCTCTGGAAACACCATATATTTT.

This clone is medium-sized in the sample. V usage is TRBV4-2 and J usage is TRBJ2-7; 10 bases map to TRBD1. The CDR3 is 16 residues long. J lost 6 bases, V lost 0 bases, and 8 bases had no gene match. Germline V gene data show CDR1 as LGHNA and CDR2 as YNFKEQ. The CDR3 DNA is TGTGCCAGCAGCCAAGAAGGTCCGACAGGGGGCTCCGAGCAGTACTTC. It encodes CASSQEGPTGGSEQYF.

The chain carries TRBV6-6 and TRBJ2-1; 10 bases match TRBD1. The CDR3 runs 14 residues. Germline V gene lookup returns CDR1 MNHNY and CDR2 SVGAGI (reference sequence). J was trimmed by 14 bases and V by 0 bases; bases with no gene match: 7. This CDR3 reads CASSYSGLGQGEFF. For the CDR3, the DNA is TGTGCCAGCAGTTACTCGGGGTTAGGACAGGGGGAGTTCTTC.

The chain employs TRBV19 and TRBJ2-7, with TRBD2 identical over 7 bases. V lost 3 bases and J lost 3; bases outside the gene matches: 8. The CDR3 spans 15 residues. Germline CDR1 and CDR2: LNHDA and SQIVND (reference sequence). This chain's CDR3 is CASSIRGSDYYEQYF. The DNA for the CDR3 is TGTGCCAGTAGTATCCGCGGGAGCGACTACTACGAGCAGTACTTC.

The chain employs TRBV6-5 and TRBJ2-1, with 11 bases aligning to TRBD2. The CDR3 has 15 residues. Germline CDR1 reads MNHEY; CDR2 reads SVGAGI. Trimming cost V 1 base and J 9 bases; bases outside gene matches: 5. The CDR3 nucleotides are TGTGCCAGCAGTTACTACGGGACTAGCGGCGGTGAGCAGTTCTTC. It encodes CASSYYGTSGGEQFF.

The chain has TRBV28 and TRBJ2-3; D is unclear. CDR3 size: 15 residues. V lost 1 base and J lost 0, with 8 bases in between. Germline lookup yields CDR1 MDHEN and CDR2 SYDVKM. The CDR3 DNA reads TGTGCCAGCAGTTTATCCCCGGGTAGCACAGATACGCAGTATTTT. This sequence encodes CASSLSPGSTDTQYF.

As DNA, the CDR3 is TGTGCCAGCAGTGAAGATAGGCAGGGACGGGCTTACGAGCAGTACTTC. It yields the protein CASSEDRQGRAYEQYF. V usage is TRBV6-1 and J usage is TRBJ2-7; TRBD1 or TRBD2 may be the D gene (5 bases each). V was clipped by 1 base and J by 4 bases, with 17 bases between them. Germline values: CDR1 MNHNS, CDR2 SASEGT. The CDR3 covers 16 residues.

The V and J genes are TRBV27 and TRBJ1-1; D gene unclear. Trimming stripped 1 base from V and 1 base from J, with 7 bases between. CDR3 size: 14 residues. CDR1 and CDR2 (germline): MNHEY, SMNVEV (reference sequence). CDR3 nucleotide sequence: TGTGCCAGCAGTTTATTGCCGACGAACACTGAAGCTTTCTTT. Its protein product is CASSLLPTNTEAFF.

The genes are TRBV30 and TRBJ1-2, with 7 bases identical to TRBD1. The CDR3 has 14 amino acids. Per the germline V gene, CDR1 is GTSNPN and CDR2 is SVGIG (reference sequence). The J segment lost 5 bases and the V segment lost 8 bases, leaving 14 bases of the junction unmatched. DNA for the CDR3: TGTGCCGGTAGACAGGGATCGGGGTATTATGGCTACACCTTC. Protein product: CAGRQGSGYYGYTF.

This clone has a single count. The CDR3 reads CASTKGQAIPYPYEQYF. CDR3 in DNA: TGTGCCAGCACCAAGGGGCAGGCGATACCTTACCCCTACGAGCAGTACTTC. The rearrangement links TRBV28 to TRBJ2-7; D is possibly TRBD1 (5 bases). The germline V gene encodes CDR1 MDHEN and CDR2 SYDVKM. V was shortened by 7 bases and J by 2 bases, with 24 bases between the two germline ends. The CDR3 consists of 17 residues.

The chain recombines TRBV2 with TRBJ1-5, with D maybe TRBD1 (5 bases). The V end lost 3 bases, the J end lost 8 bases, and 17 bases lay between the germline ends. Germline V gene lookup returns CDR1 SNHLY and CDR2 FYNNEI. This CDR3 region has 15 residues. CDR3 residues: CASSDWDRDSEPQHF. Written as DNA, the CDR3 is TGTGCCAGCAGTGACTGGGACCGAGATTCAGAGCCCCAGCATTTT.

The CDR3 DNA follows: TGTGCCAGCAGCTTAGCGGGGGGGACCCAGTACTTC. Translated, it gives CASSLAGGTQYF. J is TRBJ2-5 and V is TRBV7-9; D possibly corresponds to TRBD2 (6 bases). V lost 0 bases, J lost 7 bases, and 6 bases lay in between. CDR1 SEHNR and CDR2 FQNEAQ come from the germline V gene (reference sequence). The CDR3 spans 12 residues. Variable domain in full (rest from reference TRBV7-9 and TRBJ2-5): DTGVSQNPRHKITKRGQNVTFRCDPISEHNRLYWYRQTLGQGPEFLTYFQNEAQLEKSRLLSDRFSAERPKGSFSTLEIQRTEQGDSAMYLCASSLAGGTQYFGPGTRLLVL.